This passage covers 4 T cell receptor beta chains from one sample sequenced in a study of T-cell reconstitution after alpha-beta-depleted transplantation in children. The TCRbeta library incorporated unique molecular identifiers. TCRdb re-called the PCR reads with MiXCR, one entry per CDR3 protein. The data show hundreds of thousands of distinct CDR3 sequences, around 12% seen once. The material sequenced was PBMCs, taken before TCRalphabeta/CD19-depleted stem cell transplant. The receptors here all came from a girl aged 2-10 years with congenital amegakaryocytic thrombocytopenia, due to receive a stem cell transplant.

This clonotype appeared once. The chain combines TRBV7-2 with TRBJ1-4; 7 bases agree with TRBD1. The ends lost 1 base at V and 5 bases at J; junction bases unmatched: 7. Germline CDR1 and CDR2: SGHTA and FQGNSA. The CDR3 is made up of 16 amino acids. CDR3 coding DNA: TGTGCCAGCAGCTTAGTTGTTGACAGGGCGAATGAAAAACTGTTTTTT. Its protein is CASSLVVDRANEKLFF.

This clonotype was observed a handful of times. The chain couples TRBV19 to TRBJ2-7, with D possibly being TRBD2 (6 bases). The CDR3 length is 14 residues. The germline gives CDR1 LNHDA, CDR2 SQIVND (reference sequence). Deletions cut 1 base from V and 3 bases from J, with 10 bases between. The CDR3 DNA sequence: TGTGCCAGTAGTATAGCGGCTAGCGACTACGAGCAGTACTTC. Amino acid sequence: CASSIAASDYEQYF. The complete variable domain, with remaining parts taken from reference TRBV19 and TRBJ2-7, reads DGGITQSPKYLFRKEGQNVTLSCEQNLNHDAMYWYRQDPGQGLRLIYYSQIVNDFQKGDIAEGYSVSREKKESFPLTVTSAQKNPTAFYLCASSIAASDYEQYFGPGTRLTVT.

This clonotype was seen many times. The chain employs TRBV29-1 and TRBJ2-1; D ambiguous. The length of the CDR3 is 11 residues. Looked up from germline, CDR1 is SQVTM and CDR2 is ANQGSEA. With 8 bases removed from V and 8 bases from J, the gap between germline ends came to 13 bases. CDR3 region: CSNRLGHEQFF. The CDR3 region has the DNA TGCAGCAACCGCCTAGGTCATGAGCAGTTCTTC.

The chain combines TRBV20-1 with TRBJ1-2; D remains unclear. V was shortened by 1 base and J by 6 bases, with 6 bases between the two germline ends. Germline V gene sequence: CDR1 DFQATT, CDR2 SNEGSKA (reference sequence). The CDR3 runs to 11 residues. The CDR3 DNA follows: TGCAGTGCTAGAGGTGCAGATGGCTACACCTTC. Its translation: CSARGADGYTF.